This T cell receptor beta chain was sequenced for a study of early T cells in non-severe SARS-CoV-2 infection. Study background: Sequencing targeted bulk RNA from unsorted whole blood, leaving chains unpaired. Overall study results and limits: Anti-spike CD8 responses were favored in VDJdb matching, and private and CD4 specificities were missed.

In this sample, this clonotype turned up many times. Its antigen is currently unknown. Molecules of cDNA were individually given unique molecular identifiers that were attached to them. TCRdb passed the 5' RACE reads through MiXCR, listing each CDR3 protein once. In the table there are fewer than 40,000 distinct CDR3 sequences, around 6.6% of which are singletons. The CDR3 runs 16 residues. The germline V gene has CDR1 MDHEN and CDR2 SYDVKM. Trimming took 3 bases from V and 3 from J, leaving 12 bases between them. The chain employs TRBV28 and TRBJ1-6; D not resolved. This clonotype was obtained from an adult who was a healthcare worker with PCR-confirmed SARS-CoV-2 infection or an uninfected control (not recorded which). Sequencing input: whole blood. In DNA form, the CDR3 reads TGTGCCAGCAGTTTGTTGAGTCAGCACTATAATTCACCCCTCCACTTT. Amino acids: CASSLLSQHYNSPLHF.